This T cell receptor (beta chain) was obtained from a study of tumor-infiltrating lymphocytes in oesophageal squamous cell carcinoma. In TCRdb, the PCR reads were re-called with MiXCR into one record per CDR3 protein. The table lists just over 15,000 distinct CDR3 sequences, around 50% of them singletons, with around 17% in the top ten. This clonotype was found many times. CDR3 length equals 16 residues. Trimming removed 1 base from V and 2 bases from J, with 12 bases in between. Per the germline V gene, CDR1 is LNHDA and CDR2 is SQIVND (reference sequence). The V gene is TRBV19, the J gene TRBJ1-5; D is possibly TRBD1 (5 bases). What was sequenced was esophageal tumor tissue. The sequence derives from a male donor with esophageal squamous cell carcinoma. The CDR3 is CASSIGRAKGNQPQHF. Written as DNA, the CDR3 is TGTGCCAGTAGTATAGGCAGGGCAAAGGGCAATCAGCCCCAGCATTTT.